Shown below are 19 T cell receptor beta chains from a single sample sequenced in a study of CD8 T cells in ankylosing spondylitis. TCRdb recomputed calls from the 5' RACE reads with MiXCR, one row per CDR3 protein. This table has around 480,000 distinct CDR3 sequences, under 20% appearing once. Overall study findings and caveats: Typical of ankylosing spondylitis blood, it appeared, was a TCR beta motif of several highly homologous variants.

These receptors lack a known antigen. The sample comprised blood, either unsorted or a sorted T cell fraction (not recorded which). The receptors were gathered from a male donor with ankylosing spondylitis.

The chain employs TRBV6-5 and TRBJ1-6, with D perhaps matching TRBD1 (5 bases). Trimming removed 4 bases at V and 13 bases at J, with 17 bases between. Germline CDR1 MNHEY, CDR2 SVGAGI. This CDR3 has 14 residues. The CDR3 DNA reads as TGTGCCAGCAGTTCCCAGCAGGGAGTGAGGCCCCTCCACTTT. Residues: CASSSQQGVRPLHF.

The rearrangement uses TRBV27 and TRBJ1-1; D gene uncertain. The CDR3 is 17 residues long. V lost 6 bases and J lost 4, with 24 bases in between. Germline V gene lookup returns CDR1 MNHEY and CDR2 SMNVEV (reference sequence). Here the CDR3 reads CASRIIWERRIFTEAFF. DNA for the CDR3: TGTGCCAGCAGAATAATTTGGGAAAGGAGGATTTTCACTGAAGCTTTCTTT.

This clonotype was seen once. This sequence joins TRBV2 and TRBJ2-6; 12 nucleotides match TRBD2. V dropped 6 bases and J dropped 0; count of bases not matched to a gene: 6. The germline V gene encodes CDR1 SNHLY and CDR2 FYNNEI. The CDR3 sequence is 18 residues long. The CDR3 here is CASSLTSGRSSGANVLTF. Here the CDR3 DNA reads TGTGCCAGCAGCCTGACTAGCGGGAGAAGCTCTGGGGCCAACGTCCTGACTTTC.

The rearrangement joins TRBV29-1 to TRBJ2-5; D may be TRBD1 (7 bases). Germline values: CDR1 SQVTM, CDR2 ANQGSEA. V lost 5 bases to trimming and J lost 5 bases, with 12 bases between them. This CDR3 region has 12 residues. CDR3 sequence: CSVYSGGETQYF. CDR3 DNA: TGCAGCGTTTATTCAGGGGGGGAGACCCAGTACTTC.

In its sample, this clonotype was seen a few times. The chain is built from TRBV5-1 and TRBJ1-3; TRBD1 aligns across 9 bases. This CDR3 is built from 15 residues. V dropped 3 bases and J dropped 1; count of bases not matched to a gene: 2. Per the germline V gene, CDR1 is SGHRS and CDR2 is YFSETQ. The DNA for the CDR3 is TGCGCCAGCAGCTCCGGGACAGGGTCTGGAAACACCATATATTTT. As protein: CASSSGTGSGNTIYF.

This sequence joins TRBV6-1 and TRBJ2-2; 7 positions agree with TRBD1. CDR1 is MNHNS and CDR2 is SASEGT in the germline V gene. The CDR3 has 18 amino acids. After removal of 4 bases from V and 0 bases from J, the junction contained 11 bases not matched to a gene. CDR3 region: CASSVIGTARPNTGELFF. CDR3 in DNA: TGTGCCAGCAGTGTGATCGGGACAGCCAGACCGAACACCGGGGAGCTGTTTTTT.

This chain connects TRBV11-2 to TRBJ1-6; D unclear. Trimming removed 3 bases at V and 11 bases at J, with 11 bases between. CDR3 length: 13 residues. The germline CDR1 and CDR2 sequences are SGHAT and FQNNGV. The CDR3 here is CASSFKSWAPLHF. Here the CDR3 DNA reads TGTGCCAGCAGCTTCAAGTCGTGGGCACCCCTCCACTTT.

This clonotype was picked up many times. The chain employs TRBV12-3 or TRBV12-4 and TRBJ2-2; D is unresolved. V was trimmed by 2 bases and J by 4 bases, leaving 14 bases between them. The CDR3 spans 16 residues. As DNA, the CDR3 is TGTGCCAGCAGTTTAAGGTCACCAGTAGGCACCGGGGAGCTGTTTTTT. This translates into CASSLRSPVGTGELFF.

The V call is TRBV11-2, the J call TRBJ2-1; 7 bases line up with TRBD1. V lost 2 bases to trimming and J lost 9 bases; unmatched junction nucleotides: 7. The CDR3 loop spans 14 amino acids. Germline-derived CDR1 and CDR2 are SGHAT and FQNNGV. The CDR3, as DNA: TGTGCCAGCAGCTTAACGGCCCCAGGGGGTGAGCAGTTCTTC. Amino acids: CASSLTAPGGEQFF.

This clonotype was detected only a few times. The gene calls are TRBV5-1 and TRBJ2-6; 8 bases fit TRBD1. CDR3 length equals 13 residues. Germline CDR1 SGHRS, CDR2 YFSETQ. With 4 bases clipped from V and 15 bases from J, the junction kept 9 bases outside the gene matches. The CDR3 loop reads CASSPEDRAGLTF. The CDR3 bases are TGCGCCAGCAGCCCGGAGGACAGGGCGGGCCTGACTTTC.

This clonotype was seen a few times. V gene TRBV29-1 combines with J gene TRBJ1-2; 8 bases align to TRBD1. Trimming took 1 base from V and 4 from J; bases not matched to a gene: 2. CDR1 and CDR2 from the germline V gene are SQVTM and ANQGSEA. The CDR3 extends over 13 amino acids. CDR3 DNA: TGCAGCGTTGAAGGCAGGGGGCCCTATGGCTACACCTTC. Residues: CSVEGRGPYGYTF. The entire variable domain, with the rest obtained from reference TRBV29-1 and TRBJ1-2, is as follows: SAVISQKPSRDICQRGTSLTIQCQVDSQVTMMFWYRQQPGQSLTLIATANQGSEATYESGFVIDKFPISRPNLTFSTLTVSNMSPEDSSIYLCSVEGRGPYGYTFGSGTRLTVV.

The sample holds a few counts of this clonotype. The CDR3 DNA follows: TGCAGTGCCTCGACCCGGAGCGGGGTTAAAAATGAGCAGTTCTTC. This encodes CSASTRSGVKNEQFF. The chain recombines TRBV20-1 with TRBJ2-1, with 7 bases identical to TRBD2. Germline loops: CDR1 DFQATT, CDR2 SNEGSKA (reference sequence). This CDR3 contains 15 residues. The junction had 15 bases not matched to a gene; V was cut back by 6 bases and J by 7 bases.

In its sample, this clonotype was seen once. The rearrangement links TRBV2 to TRBJ2-7; 10 bases line up with TRBD2. J gave up 1 base and V 0 bases, and 0 bases lay outside the gene matches. CDR3 length equals 15 residues. CDR1 and CDR2 from the germline V gene are SNHLY and FYNNEI. CDR3 sequence reads: CASSEASGRSYEQYF. As DNA, the CDR3 is TGTGCCAGCAGTGAAGCTAGCGGGAGGTCCTACGAGCAGTACTTC.

This clonotype was recorded a few times. J is TRBJ2-1 and V is TRBV6-1; D gene ambiguous. CDR3 length: 14 amino acids. From germline, CDR1 is MNHNS and CDR2 SASEGT. The germline V and J ends were trimmed by 5 bases and 5 bases, with 13 bases remaining between them. The CDR3, as DNA: TGTGCCAGCAGTCCCACCCGGCATAACAATGAGCAGTTCTTC. Protein product: CASSPTRHNNEQFF.

A few counts support this clonotype. CDR3 sequence: CASSGFRGREQFF. CDR3 bases: TGTGCCAGCAGTGGATTCAGGGGACGTGAGCAGTTCTTC. The rearrangement links TRBV2 to TRBJ2-1; D is perhaps TRBD1 (6 bases). CDR1 SNHLY and CDR2 FYNNEI come from the germline V gene. V was trimmed by 4 bases and J by 9 bases, leaving 13 bases between them. The CDR3 runs to 13 residues.

The chain employs TRBV4-2 and TRBJ1-2; D not certain. Trimming took off 0 bases at V and 3 bases at J, with 8 bases between the two ends. CDR1 is LGHNA, CDR2 YNFKEQ, per germline. The CDR3 runs 14 residues. CDR3 region: CASSQDLVDYGYTF. CDR3 DNA: TGTGCCAGCAGCCAAGATTTGGTGGACTATGGCTACACCTTC.

This clonotype occurred a few times. This rearrangement joins TRBV7-2 to TRBJ2-2; TRBD1 matches 11 bases. CDR1 and CDR2 (germline): SGHTA, FQGNSA. The CDR3 is 15 residues long. The V segment lost 6 bases and the J segment 7 bases; nucleotides outside the gene matches: 7. This chain's CDR3 is CASRIGQGASGELFF. In DNA form, the CDR3 reads TGTGCCAGCAGGATCGGACAGGGGGCTAGCGGGGAGCTGTTTTTT. Variable domain in full (rest from reference TRBV7-2 and TRBJ2-2): GAGVSQSPSNKVTEKGKDVELRCDPISGHTALYWYRQSLGQGLEFLIYFQGNSAPDKSGLPSDRFSAERTGGSVSTLTIQRTQQEDSAVYLCASRIGQGASGELFFGEGSRLTVL.

This clonotype showed up just a few times. The rearrangement uses TRBV5-1 and TRBJ2-7, with no clear D. The V and J ends lost 0 bases and 5 bases respectively, with 6 bases between them. The germline CDR1 and CDR2 sequences are SGHRS and YFSETQ. The CDR3 length is 12 residues. This chain's CDR3 is CASSLGADEQYF. DNA for the CDR3: TGCGCCAGCAGCTTGGGGGCGGACGAGCAGTACTTC.

This clonotype was observed a few times. The CDR3, as DNA: TGTGCCAGTCGGACAGGGTATAATTCACCCCTCCACTTT. Amino acid sequence: CASRTGYNSPLHF. This chain connects TRBV19 to TRBJ1-6, with 8 bases aligning to TRBD1. Germline V CDR1 and CDR2: LNHDA, SQIVND (reference sequence). This CDR3 has 13 amino acids. After removal of 8 bases from V and 4 bases from J, the junction contained 1 base not matched to a gene.